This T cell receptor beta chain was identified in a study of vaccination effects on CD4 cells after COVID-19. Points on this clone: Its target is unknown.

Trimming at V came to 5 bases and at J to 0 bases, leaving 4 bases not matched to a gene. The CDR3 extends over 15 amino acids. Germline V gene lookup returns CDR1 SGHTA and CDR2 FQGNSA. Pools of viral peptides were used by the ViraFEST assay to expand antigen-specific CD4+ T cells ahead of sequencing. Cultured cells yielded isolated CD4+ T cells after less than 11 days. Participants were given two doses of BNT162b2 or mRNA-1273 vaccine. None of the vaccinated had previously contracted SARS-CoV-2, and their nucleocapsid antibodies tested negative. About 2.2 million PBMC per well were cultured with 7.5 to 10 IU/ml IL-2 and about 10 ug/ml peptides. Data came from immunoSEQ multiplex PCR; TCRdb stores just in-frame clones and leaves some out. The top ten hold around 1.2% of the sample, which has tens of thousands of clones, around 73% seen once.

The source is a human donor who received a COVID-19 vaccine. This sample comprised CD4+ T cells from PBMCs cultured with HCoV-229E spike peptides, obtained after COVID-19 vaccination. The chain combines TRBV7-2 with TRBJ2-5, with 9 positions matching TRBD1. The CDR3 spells CASSLGTGYQETQYF. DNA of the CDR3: TGTGCCAGCAGCCTCGGGACAGGGTACCAAGAGACCCAGTACTTC.